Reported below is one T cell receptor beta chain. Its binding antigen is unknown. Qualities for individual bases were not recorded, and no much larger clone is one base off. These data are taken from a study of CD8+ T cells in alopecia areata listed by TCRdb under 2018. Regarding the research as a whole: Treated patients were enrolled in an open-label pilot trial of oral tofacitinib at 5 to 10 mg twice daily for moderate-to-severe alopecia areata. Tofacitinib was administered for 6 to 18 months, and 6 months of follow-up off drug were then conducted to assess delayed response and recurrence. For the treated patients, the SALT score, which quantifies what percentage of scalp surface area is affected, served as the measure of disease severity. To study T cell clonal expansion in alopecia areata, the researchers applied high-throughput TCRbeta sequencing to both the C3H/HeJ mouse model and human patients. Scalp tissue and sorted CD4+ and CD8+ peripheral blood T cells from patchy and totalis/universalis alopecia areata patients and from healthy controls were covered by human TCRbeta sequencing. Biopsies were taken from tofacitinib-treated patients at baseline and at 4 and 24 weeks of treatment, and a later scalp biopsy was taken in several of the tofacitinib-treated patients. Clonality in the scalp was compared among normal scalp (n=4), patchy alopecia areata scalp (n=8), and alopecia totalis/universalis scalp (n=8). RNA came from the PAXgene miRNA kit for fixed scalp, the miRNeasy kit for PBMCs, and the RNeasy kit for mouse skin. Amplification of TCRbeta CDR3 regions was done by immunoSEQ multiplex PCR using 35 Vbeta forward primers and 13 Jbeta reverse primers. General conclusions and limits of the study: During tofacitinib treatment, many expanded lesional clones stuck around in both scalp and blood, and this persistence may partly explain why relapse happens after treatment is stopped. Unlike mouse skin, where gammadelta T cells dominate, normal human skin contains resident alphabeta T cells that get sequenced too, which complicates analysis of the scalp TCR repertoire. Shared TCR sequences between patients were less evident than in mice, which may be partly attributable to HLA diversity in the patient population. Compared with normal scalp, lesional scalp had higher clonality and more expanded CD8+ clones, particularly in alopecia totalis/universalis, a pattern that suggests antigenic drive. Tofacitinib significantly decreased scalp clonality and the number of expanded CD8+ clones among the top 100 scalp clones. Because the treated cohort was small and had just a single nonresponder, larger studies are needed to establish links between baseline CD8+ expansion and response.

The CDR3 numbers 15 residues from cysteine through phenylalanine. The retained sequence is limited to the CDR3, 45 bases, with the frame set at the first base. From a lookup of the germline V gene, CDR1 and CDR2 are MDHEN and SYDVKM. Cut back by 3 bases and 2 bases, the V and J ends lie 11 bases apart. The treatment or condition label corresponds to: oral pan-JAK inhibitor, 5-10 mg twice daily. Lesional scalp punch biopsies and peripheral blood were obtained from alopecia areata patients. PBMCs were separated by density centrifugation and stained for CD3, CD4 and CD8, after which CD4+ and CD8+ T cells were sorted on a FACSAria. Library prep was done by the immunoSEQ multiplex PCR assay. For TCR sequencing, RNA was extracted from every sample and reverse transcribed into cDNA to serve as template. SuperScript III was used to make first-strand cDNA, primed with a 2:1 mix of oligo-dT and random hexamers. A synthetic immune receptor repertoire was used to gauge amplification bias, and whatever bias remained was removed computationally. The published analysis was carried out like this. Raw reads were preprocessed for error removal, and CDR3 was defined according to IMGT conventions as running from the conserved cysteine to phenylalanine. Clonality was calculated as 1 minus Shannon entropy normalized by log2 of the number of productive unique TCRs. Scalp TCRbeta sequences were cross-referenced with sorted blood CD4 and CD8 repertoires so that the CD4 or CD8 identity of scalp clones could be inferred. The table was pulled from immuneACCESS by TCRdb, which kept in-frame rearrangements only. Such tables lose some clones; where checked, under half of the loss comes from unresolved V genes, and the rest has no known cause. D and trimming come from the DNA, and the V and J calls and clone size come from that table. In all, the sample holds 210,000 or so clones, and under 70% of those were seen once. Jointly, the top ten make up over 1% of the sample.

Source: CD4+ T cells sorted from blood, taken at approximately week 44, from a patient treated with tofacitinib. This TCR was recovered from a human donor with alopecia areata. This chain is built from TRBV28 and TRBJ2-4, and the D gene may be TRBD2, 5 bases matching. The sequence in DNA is TGTGCCAGCAGTTTTAGCGACATACCCAAAAACATTCAGTACTTC. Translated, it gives CASSFSDIPKNIQYF.